The following is a T cell receptor (beta chain) sequence with its context. Antigen specificity is unknown. The sample belongs to a study of Ad26.COV2.S vaccination and SARS-CoV-2 variants. Germline V gene sequence: CDR1 KGHSH, CDR2 LQKENI. V trimming: 0 bases; J trimming: 9 bases; junction bases outside the gene matches: 7. The CDR3 consists of 16 residues. The treatment here: over 15 received Ad26.COV2.S at low or high dose, single or two shots; 5 received placebo; per-sample allocation not given. Sampling was done on day 63 after the first vaccine or placebo injection. Clones were read by immunoSEQ multiplex PCR, and TCRdb kept only the in-frame ones, dropping some. The sample has 410,000 or so clones, around 93% seen once. Points from the study as a whole: Post-vaccination spike-specific CD8+ and CD4+ T cell responses reportedly had substantial breadth.

This sequence was found in a person aged 18-65 years who received the Ad26.COV2.S COVID-19 vaccine or a placebo. The J gene is TRBJ1-6, the V gene TRBV18, with 8 bases lining up with TRBD1. This specimen was peripheral blood, taken in a trial of Ad26.COV2.S vaccine versus placebo. The CDR3 protein is CASSPPGAGGTSPLHF. Here the CDR3 DNA reads TGTGCCAGCTCACCACCGGGGGCAGGGGGCACTTCACCCCTCCACTTT.